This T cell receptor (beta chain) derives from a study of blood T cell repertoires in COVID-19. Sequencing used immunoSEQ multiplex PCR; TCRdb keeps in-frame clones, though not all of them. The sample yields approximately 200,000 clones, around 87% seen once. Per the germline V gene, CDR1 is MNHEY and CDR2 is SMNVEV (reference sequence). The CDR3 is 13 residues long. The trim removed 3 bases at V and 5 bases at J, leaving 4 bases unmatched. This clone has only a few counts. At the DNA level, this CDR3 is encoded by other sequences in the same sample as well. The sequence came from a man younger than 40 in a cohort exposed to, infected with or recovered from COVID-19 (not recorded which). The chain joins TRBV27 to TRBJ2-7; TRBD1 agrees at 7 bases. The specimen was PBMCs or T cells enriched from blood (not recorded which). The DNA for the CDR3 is TGTGCCAGCAGTTTGGGCAGGGGGAACGAGCAGTACTTC. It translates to CASSLGRGNEQYF.